What follows describes a single TCR beta chain. The antigen remains unidentified. The CDR3 covers 16 residues. The germline gives CDR1 SGHNT, CDR2 YENEEA. Trimming at V came to 4 bases and at J to 9 bases, leaving 6 bases not matched to a gene. They built TCR cDNA with 5'RACE template switching, a step that put in a universal primer site and UMIs. TCRdb re-analysed the 5' RACE reads in MiXCR, keeping a single row per CDR3 protein. The sample carries a few hundred thousand distinct CDR3 sequences, roughly 4% recorded once. The entry originates in a study of T cells after yellow fever vaccination. About the research overall: Preparation used SMART-Seq v4 Ultra Low Input for the low-cell-number fractions.

Study results and limitations: Compared with primary, the secondary response was weaker and peaked at day 5, not 15. At 95% to 97% for CD4 and almost 90% for CD8, most primary-vaccination clones showed up again after the booster.

The gene calls are TRBV11-3 and TRBJ2-1, with 16 bases fitting TRBD2. Source: PBMCs, taken on the day of the yellow fever booster vaccination. The sequence was obtained from a man younger than 35 who received the YFV17D yellow fever vaccine. The CDR3 sequence: CASSSGTSGGEGEQFF. The CDR3 coding sequence is TGTGCCAGCAGCTCCGGGACTAGCGGGGGGGAGGGTGAGCAGTTCTTC.